This T cell receptor (beta chain) was identified during a study of T cell changes during pregnancy in multiple sclerosis. The CDR3 consists of 17 residues. With 5 bases clipped from V and 3 bases from J, the junction kept 10 bases outside the gene matches. The V gene's germline CDR1 is SGHTA and CDR2 FQGTGA. The method was immunoSEQ multiplex PCR; TCRdb's version includes in-frame clones alone and lacks a portion of them. The profile covers some 95,000 clones, with approximately 92% appearing a single time and over 2% taken by the ten largest. The sequences come from peripheral blood, collected in the first trimester of pregnancy. V and J are TRBV7-3 and TRBJ2-7, with 13 bases lining up with TRBD2. The TCR originated in a female donor with multiple sclerosis, enrolled in a pregnancy study. The DNA of the CDR3 is TGTGCCAGCAGCCTCAGAGAGGGACTAGCGGGACTCTACGAGCAGTACTTC. Its protein product is CASSLREGLAGLYEQYF.